This T cell receptor (beta chain) is from a study of T cell responses to AZD1222 COVID-19 vaccine. About this clone: Its antigen remains unidentified.

TCRdb's copy holds only in-frame clones and misses some; the assay was immunoSEQ multiplex PCR. The sample carries about 140,000 clones, 80% to 95% recorded once. Germline V gene sequence: CDR1 SNHLY, CDR2 FYNNEI. Trimming shortened V by 6 bases and J by 1 base, and 9 bases separated the two germline ends. CDR3 length: 13 residues. Study-level points and caveats: It should be noted that donors were predominantly white British and more often female, and clonal diversity was possibly underestimated. Repertoire sampling happened only post peak T cell response.

The chain uses TRBV2 and TRBJ1-1; no clear D gene. The TCR comes from an adult in good health. Sequenced here: peripheral blood, sampled on day 0 of AZD1222 vaccination. The CDR3: CASRNRGNTEAFF. CDR3 nucleotides: TGTGCCAGCAGAAACCGGGGGAACACTGAAGCTTTCTTT.